The clone carrying this T cell receptor (beta chain) was observed a few times. This sample was included in a study of human T cells and chemical hapten exposure. This CDR3 has 14 residues. V lost 7 bases, J lost 7 bases, and 5 bases stayed unmatched. CDR1 SNHLY and CDR2 FYNNEI come from the germline V gene. In the original workflow: Sample-level TCR yields exhibited a median of about 96,000, with a range of roughly 20,000 to 750,000. TCRdb ran MiXCR on the 5' RACE reads and lists one entry per CDR3 protein. These V and J calls are TCRdb output, not the study's own analysis. The table records about 140,000 distinct CDR3 sequences, 4.1% of them present only once. Total RNA was isolated from unfractionated whole blood.

The J gene is TRBJ1-4, the V gene TRBV2, with 11 bases fitting TRBD1. The receptor's source is a female donor in good health. CDR3: CASKRTGGVEKLFF. The CDR3, as DNA: TGTGCCAGCAAGAGGACAGGGGGCGTTGAAAAACTGTTTTTT.